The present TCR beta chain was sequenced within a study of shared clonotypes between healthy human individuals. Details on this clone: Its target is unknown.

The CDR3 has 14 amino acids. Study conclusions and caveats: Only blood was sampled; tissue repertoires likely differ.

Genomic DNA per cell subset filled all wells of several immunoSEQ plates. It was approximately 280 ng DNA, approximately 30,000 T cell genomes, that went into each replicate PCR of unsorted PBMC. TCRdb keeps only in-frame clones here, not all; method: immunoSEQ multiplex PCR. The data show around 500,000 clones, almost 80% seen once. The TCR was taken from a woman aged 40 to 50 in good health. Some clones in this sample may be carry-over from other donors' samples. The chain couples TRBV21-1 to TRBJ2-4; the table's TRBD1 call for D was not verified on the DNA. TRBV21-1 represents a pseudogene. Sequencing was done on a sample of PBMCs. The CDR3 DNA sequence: TGTGCCAGCAGCAGGTGTCAGGGGAAAAACATTCAGTACTTC. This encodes CASSRCQGKNIQYF.